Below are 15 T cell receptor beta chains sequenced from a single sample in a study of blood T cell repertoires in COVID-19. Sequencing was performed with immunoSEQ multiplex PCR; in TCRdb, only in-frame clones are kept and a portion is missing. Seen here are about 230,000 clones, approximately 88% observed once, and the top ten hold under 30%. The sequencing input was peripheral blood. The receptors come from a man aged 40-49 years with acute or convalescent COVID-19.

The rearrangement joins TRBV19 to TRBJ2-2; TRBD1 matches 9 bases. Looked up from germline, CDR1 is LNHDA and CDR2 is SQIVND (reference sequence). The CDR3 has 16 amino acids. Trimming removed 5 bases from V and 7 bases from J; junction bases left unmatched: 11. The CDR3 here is CASSPRTGGGNGELFF. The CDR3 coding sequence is TGTGCCAGTAGTCCTCGAACAGGGGGCGGTAACGGGGAGCTGTTTTTT.

This CDR3 is CASSPDRVQETQYF. Written as DNA, the CDR3 is TGTGCCAGCAGCCCGGACAGGGTCCAAGAGACCCAGTACTTC. The V gene is TRBV11-2, the J gene TRBJ2-5; 8 positions agree with TRBD1. Per the germline V gene, CDR1 is SGHAT and CDR2 is FQNNGV. The trim removed 5 bases at V and 1 base at J, leaving 3 bases unmatched. The length of the CDR3 is 14 residues.

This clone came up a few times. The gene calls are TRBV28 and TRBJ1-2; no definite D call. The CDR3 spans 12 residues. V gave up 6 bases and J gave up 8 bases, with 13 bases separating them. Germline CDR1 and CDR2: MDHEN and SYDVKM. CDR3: CASSPGGGGYTF. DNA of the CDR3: TGTGCCAGCAGCCCGGGAGGAGGGGGCTACACCTTC.

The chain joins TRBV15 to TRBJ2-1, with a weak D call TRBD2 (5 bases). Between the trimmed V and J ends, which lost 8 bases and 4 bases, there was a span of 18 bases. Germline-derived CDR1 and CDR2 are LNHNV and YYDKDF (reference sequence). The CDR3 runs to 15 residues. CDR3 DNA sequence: TGTGCCACCTCCGGGGTTGCGGCCCAGTACAATGAGCAGTTCTTC. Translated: CATSGVAAQYNEQFF. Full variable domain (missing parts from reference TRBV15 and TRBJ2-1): DAMVIQNPRYQVTQFGKPVTLSCSQTLNHNVMYWYQQKSSQAPKLLFHYYDKDFNNEADTPDNFQSRRPNTSFCFLDIRSPGLGDTAMYLCATSGVAAQYNEQFFGPGTRLTVL.

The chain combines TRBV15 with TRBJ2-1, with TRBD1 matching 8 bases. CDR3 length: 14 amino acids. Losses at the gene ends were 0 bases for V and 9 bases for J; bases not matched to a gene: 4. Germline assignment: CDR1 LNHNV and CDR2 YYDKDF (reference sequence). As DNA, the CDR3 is TGTGCCACCAGCAGAGACAGGGGGCTAGGTGAGCAGTTCTTC. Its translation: CATSRDRGLGEQFF.

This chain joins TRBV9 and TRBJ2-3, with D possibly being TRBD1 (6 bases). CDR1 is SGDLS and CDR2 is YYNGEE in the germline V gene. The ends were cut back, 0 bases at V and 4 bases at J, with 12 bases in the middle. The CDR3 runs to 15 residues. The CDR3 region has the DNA TGTGCCAGCAGCGTAGGGCAGGGGTGGGCAGATACGCAGTATTTT. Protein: CASSVGQGWADTQYF.

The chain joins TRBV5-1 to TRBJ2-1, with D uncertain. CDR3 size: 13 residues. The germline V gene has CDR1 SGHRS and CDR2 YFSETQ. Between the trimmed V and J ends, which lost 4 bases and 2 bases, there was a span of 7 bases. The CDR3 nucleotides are TGCGCCAGCAGCCCCCCTCCCTACAATGAGCAGTTCTTC. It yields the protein CASSPPPYNEQFF.

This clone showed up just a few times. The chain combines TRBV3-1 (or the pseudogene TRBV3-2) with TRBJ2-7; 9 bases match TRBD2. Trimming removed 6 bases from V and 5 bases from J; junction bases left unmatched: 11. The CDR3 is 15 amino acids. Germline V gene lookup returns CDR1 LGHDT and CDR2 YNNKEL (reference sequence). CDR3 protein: CASSLLAGRPHEQYF. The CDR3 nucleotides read TGTGCCAGCAGTCTCCTAGCGGGGAGGCCCCACGAGCAGTACTTC.

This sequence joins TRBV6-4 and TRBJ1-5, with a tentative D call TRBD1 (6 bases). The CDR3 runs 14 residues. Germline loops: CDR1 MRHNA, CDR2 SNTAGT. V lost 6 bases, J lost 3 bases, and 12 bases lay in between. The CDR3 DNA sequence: TGTGCCAGCAGCCCGGACAGCCTCAATCAGCCCCAGCATTTT. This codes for CASSPDSLNQPQHF.

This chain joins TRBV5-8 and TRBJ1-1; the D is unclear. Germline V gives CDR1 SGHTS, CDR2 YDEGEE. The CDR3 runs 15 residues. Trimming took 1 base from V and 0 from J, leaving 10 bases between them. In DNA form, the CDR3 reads TGTGCCAGCAGCTTGTTTGCAGTGATGAACACTGAAGCTTTCTTT. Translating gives CASSLFAVMNTEAFF.

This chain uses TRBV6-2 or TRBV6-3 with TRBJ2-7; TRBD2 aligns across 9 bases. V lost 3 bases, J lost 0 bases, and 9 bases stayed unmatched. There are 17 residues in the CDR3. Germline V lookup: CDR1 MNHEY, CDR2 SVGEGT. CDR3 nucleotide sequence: TGTGCCAGCAGTTATTCCCCCGGACTAGCGTACTCCTACGAGCAGTACTTC. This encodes CASSYSPGLAYSYEQYF.

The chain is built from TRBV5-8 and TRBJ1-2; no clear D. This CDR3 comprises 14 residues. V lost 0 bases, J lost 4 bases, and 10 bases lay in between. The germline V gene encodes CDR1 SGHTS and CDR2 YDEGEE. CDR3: CASSLATYAYGYTF. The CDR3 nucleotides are TGTGCCAGCAGCTTGGCAACCTACGCCTATGGCTACACCTTC.

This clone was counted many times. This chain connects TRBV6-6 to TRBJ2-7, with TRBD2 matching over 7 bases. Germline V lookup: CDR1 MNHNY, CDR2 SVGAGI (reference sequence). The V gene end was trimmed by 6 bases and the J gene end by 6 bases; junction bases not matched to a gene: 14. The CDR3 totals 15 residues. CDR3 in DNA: TGTGCCAGCAGCTTGCGGGGGATCGAGGGGTCCGAGCAGTACTTC. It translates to CASSLRGIEGSEQYF.

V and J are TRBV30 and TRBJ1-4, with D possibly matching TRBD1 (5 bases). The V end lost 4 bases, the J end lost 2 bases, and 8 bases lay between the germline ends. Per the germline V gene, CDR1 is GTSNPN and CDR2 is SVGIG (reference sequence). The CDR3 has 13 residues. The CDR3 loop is CAWNPGTNEKLFF. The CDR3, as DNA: TGTGCCTGGAACCCAGGGACTAATGAAAAACTGTTTTTT.

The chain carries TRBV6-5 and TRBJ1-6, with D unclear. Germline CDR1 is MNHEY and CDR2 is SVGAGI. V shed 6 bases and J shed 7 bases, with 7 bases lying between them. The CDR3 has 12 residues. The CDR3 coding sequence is TGTGCCAGCAGCAAAATCAATTCACCCCTCCACTTT. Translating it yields CASSKINSPLHF.